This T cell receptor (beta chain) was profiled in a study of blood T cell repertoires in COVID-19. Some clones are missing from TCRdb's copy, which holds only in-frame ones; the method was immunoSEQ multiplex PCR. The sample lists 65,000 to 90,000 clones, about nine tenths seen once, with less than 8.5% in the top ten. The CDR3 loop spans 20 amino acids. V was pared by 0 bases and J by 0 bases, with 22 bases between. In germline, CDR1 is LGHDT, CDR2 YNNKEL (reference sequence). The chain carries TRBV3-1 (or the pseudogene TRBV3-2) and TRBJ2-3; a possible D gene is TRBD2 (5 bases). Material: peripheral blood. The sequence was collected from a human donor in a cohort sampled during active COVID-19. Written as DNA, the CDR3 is TGTGCCAGCAGCCAAGATTCCCCCAGCGGTGCTATCCCTAGCACAGATACGCAGTATTTT. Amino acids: CASSQDSPSGAIPSTDTQYF.